The 5 T cell receptor beta chains below were found in one sample sequenced in a study of blood T cell repertoires in COVID-19 (dated by TCRdb to the early 2020s). Preparation of the library involved the immunoSEQ multiplex PCR assay. The table was pulled from immuneACCESS by TCRdb, which kept in-frame rearrangements only. Such tables lose some clones; where checked, under half of the loss comes from unresolved V genes, and the rest has no known cause. Recorded for this sample are around 250,000 clones; roughly 80% of them occurred a single time. Less than 3.5% of the sample is in the top ten clones. Sequencing input: peripheral blood. The receptors derive from a woman under 30 with acute or convalescent COVID-19.

This chain joins TRBV6-2 or TRBV6-3 and TRBJ2-7; 14 bases fit TRBD2. Losses at the gene ends were 2 bases for V and 5 bases for J; bases not matched to a gene: 8. Germline CDR1 reads MNHEY; CDR2 reads SVGEGT. The CDR3 loop spans 17 amino acids. This CDR3 is CASSYGTSGSPLDEQYF. In DNA, the CDR3 is TGTGCCAGCAGTTACGGGACTAGCGGGAGCCCGCTCGACGAGCAGTACTTC.

This rearrangement joins TRBV7-8 to TRBJ1-2; TRBD1 might be the D (6 bases). V shed 5 bases and J shed 4 bases, with 11 bases lying between them. CDR1 SGHVS and CDR2 FQNEAQ come from the germline V gene. The CDR3 runs 13 residues. This CDR3 is CASSEGGGYGYTF. The CDR3 DNA is TGTGCCAGCAGCGAAGGGGGGGGCTATGGCTACACCTTC. Using reference TRBV7-8 and TRBJ1-2 for the parts outside the CDR3, the full variable domain is GAGVSQSPRYKVAKRGQDVALRCDPISGHVSLFWYQQALGQGPEFLTYFQNEAQLDKSGLPSDRFFAERPEGSVSTLKIQRTQQEDSAVYLCASSEGGGYGYTFGSGTRLTVV.

This chain joins TRBV4-3 and TRBJ1-5; D not resolved. V lost 0 bases to trimming and J lost 2 bases, with 14 bases between them. This CDR3 spans 17 amino acids. Germline assignment: CDR1 LGHNA and CDR2 YSLEER. CDR3: CASSQDGGRRGNQPQHF. The CDR3 region has the DNA TGCGCCAGCAGCCAAGATGGAGGGCGCCGTGGCAATCAGCCCCAGCATTTT.

The chain joins TRBV30 to TRBJ1-2; D is perhaps TRBD1 (5 bases). This CDR3 region has 12 residues. Between the trimmed V and J ends, which lost 1 base and 4 bases, there was a span of 7 bases. Germline CDR1 and CDR2: GTSNPN and SVGIG (reference sequence). CDR3 coding DNA: TGTGCCTGGAGTGCCGGGGGCTATGGCTACACCTTC. Encoded protein: CAWSAGGYGYTF. Supplemented by reference TRBV30 and TRBJ1-2, the full variable domain reads SQTIHQWPATLVQPVGSPLSLECTVEGTSNPNLYWYRQAAGRGLQLLFYSVGIGQISSEVPQNLSASRPQDRQFILSSKKLLLSDSGFYLCAWSAGGYGYTFGSGTRLTVV.

This chain connects TRBV6-6 to TRBJ1-5, with TRBD1 matching over 8 bases. CDR3 size: 15 residues. Germline V gene lookup returns CDR1 MNHNY and CDR2 SVGAGI (reference sequence). The trim removed 7 bases at V and 4 bases at J, leaving 9 bases unmatched. As DNA, the CDR3 is TGTGCCAGCACCCACCACCGGGACAGGAATCAGCCCCAGCATTTT. The encoded protein is CASTHHRDRNQPQHF.